This TCR beta chain stems from a study of CD8 T cells in Susac syndrome. An input of roughly 0.5 to 1 ug of RNA was subjected to reverse transcription using random hexamers. The TCR beta CDR3 was amplified by immunoSEQ multiplex PCR across 54 Vbeta, 13 Jbeta. TCRdb recomputed calls from the immunoSEQ multiplex PCR reads with MiXCR, one row per CDR3 protein. The table includes approximately 300,000 distinct CDR3 sequences, 70% to 90% detected once. The length of the CDR3 is 17 residues. V dropped 6 bases and J dropped 5; count of bases not matched to a gene: 18. The V gene's germline CDR1 is MNHNS and CDR2 SASEGT. The authors carried out high-throughput sequencing of TCR beta. They applied it to CD8+ and CD4+ T cells obtained from blood. Both CD4+ and CD8+ T cells were negatively isolated, and TEMRA cells underwent FACS enrichment.

The source material was CD8+ T cells from PBMCs. The chain uses TRBV6-1 and TRBJ1-2, with 7 bases fitting TRBD1. This receptor was obtained from a human donor with multiple sclerosis. The DNA of the CDR3 is TGTGCCAGCAGCGGTTATACATGGCGTCAGGGGGGTTATGGCTACACCTTC. Translated, it gives CASSGYTWRQGGYGYTF.